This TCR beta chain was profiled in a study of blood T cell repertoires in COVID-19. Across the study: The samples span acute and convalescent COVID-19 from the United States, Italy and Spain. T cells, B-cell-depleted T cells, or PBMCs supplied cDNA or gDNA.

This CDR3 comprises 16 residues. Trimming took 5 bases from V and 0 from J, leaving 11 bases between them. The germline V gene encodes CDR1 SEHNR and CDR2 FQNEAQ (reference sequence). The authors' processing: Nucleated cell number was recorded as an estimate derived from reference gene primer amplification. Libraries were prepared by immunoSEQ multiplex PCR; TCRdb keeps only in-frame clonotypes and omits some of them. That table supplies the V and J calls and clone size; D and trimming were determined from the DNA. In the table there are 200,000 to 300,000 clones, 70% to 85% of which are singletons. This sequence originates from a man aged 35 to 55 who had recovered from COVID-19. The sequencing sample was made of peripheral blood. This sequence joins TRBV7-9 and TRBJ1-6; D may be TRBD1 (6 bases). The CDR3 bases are TGTGCCAGCAGCGCGGACAGTACCTCCTATAATTCACCCCTCCACTTT. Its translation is CASSADSTSYNSPLHF.